Included here is one TCR beta chain sequence, with context. Its antigen is currently unknown. Beta-chain TCR cDNA was generated via 5'RACE template switching with UMIs. TCRdb reprocessed the 5' RACE reads; each CDR3 protein has one entry and no DNA is given. Its clone listing holds 300,000 to 450,000 distinct CDR3 sequences. Per the germline V gene, CDR1 is DFQATT and CDR2 is SNEGSKA (reference sequence). The CDR3 totals 14 residues. These data belong to a study of T cells expressing NK-cell markers. Study background: In the group of eight sequenced donors, seven were HCMV-seropositive and one was seronegative. The study's findings and limits: Whether the expanded NKG2C+ T cell clones recognized HCMV remained unclear. Dominant NKG2C+ clonotypes were found to form roughly 1.0-7.0% of CD8+ T cells in a handful of donors.

This clonotype originated in a man aged 18-70 years in good health. The chain couples TRBV20-1 to TRBJ1-1; the D call of TRBD1 rests on TCRdb alone, since no DNA is present to check it. The specimen was blood T cells: a sorted CD56 or NKG2C T cell subset, CD4+ or CD8+ T cells, or bulk PBMC T cells (not recorded which). The CDR3 spells CSAAIRDGNTEAFF.